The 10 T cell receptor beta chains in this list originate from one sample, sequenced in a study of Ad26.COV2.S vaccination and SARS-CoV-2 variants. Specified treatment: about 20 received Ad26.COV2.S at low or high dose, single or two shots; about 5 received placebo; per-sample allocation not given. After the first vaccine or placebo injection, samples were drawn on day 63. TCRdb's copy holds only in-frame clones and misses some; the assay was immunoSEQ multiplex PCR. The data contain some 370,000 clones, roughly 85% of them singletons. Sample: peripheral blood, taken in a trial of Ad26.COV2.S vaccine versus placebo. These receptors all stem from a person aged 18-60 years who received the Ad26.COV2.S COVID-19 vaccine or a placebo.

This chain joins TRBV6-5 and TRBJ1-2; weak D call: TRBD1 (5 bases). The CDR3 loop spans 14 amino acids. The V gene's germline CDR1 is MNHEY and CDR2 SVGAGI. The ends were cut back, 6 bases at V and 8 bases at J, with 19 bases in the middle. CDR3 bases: TGTGCCAGCAGCCCGAGGGGCGCCGGTAAGGGCTACACCTTC. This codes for CASSPRGAGKGYTF.

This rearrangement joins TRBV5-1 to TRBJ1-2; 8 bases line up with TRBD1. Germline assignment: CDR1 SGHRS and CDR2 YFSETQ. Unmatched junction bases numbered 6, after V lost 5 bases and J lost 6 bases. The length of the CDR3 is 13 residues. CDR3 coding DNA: TGCGCCAGCAGTTGGGACAGGAGGGATGGCTACACCTTC. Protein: CASSWDRRDGYTF.

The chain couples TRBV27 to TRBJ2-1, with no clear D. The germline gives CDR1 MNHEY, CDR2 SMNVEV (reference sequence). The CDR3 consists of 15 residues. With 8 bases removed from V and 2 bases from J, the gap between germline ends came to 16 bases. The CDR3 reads CASGPTPPAYNEQFF. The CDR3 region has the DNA TGTGCCAGCGGACCCACCCCGCCGGCCTACAATGAGCAGTTCTTC.

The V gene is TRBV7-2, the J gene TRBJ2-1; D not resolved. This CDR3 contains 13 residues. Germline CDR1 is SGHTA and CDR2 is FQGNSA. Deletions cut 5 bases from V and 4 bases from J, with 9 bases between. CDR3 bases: TGTGCCAGCAGCCGGACCGGGTACAATGAGCAGTTCTTC. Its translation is CASSRTGYNEQFF.

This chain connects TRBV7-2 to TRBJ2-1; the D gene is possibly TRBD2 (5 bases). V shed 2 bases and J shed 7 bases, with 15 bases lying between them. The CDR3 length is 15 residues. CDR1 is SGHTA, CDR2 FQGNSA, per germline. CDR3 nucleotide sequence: TGTGCCAGCAGCTTACTTGGTGGGAGCGGAAATGAGCAGTTCTTC. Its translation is CASSLLGGSGNEQFF. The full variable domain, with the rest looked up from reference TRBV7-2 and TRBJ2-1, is GAGVSQSPSNKVTEKGKDVELRCDPISGHTALYWYRQSLGQGLEFLIYFQGNSAPDKSGLPSDRFSAERTGGSVSTLTIQRTQQEDSAVYLCASSLLGGSGNEQFFGPGTRLTVL.

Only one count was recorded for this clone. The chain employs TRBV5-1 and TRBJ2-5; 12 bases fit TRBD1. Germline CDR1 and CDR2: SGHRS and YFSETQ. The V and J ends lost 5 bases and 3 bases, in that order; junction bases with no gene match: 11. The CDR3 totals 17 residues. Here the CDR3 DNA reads TGCGCCAGCAGTTCTAGTCAAGGGACAGGGGGCAAAGAGACCCAGTACTTC. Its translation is CASSSSQGTGGKETQYF.

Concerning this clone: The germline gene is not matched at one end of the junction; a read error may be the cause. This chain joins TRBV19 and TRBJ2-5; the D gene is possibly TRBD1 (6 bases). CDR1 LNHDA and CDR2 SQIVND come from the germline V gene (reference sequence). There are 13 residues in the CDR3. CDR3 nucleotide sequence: TGTGCCAGTAGTCATGGGAATGGGGCGCCAGGGGACTTC. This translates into CASSHGNGAPGDF.

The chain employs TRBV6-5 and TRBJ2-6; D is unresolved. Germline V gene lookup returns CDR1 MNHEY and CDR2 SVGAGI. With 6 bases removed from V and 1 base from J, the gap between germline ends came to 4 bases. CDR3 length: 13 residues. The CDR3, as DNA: TGTGCCAGCAGGTATTCTGGGGCCAACGTCCTGACTTTC. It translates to CASRYSGANVLTF.

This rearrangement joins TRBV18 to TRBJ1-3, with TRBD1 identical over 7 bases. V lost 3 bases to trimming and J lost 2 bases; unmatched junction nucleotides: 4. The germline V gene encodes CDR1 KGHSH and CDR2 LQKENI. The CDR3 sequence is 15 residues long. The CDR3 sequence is CASSPPGTAGNTIYF. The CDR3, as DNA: TGTGCCAGCTCACCGCCCGGGACAGCTGGAAACACCATATATTTT.

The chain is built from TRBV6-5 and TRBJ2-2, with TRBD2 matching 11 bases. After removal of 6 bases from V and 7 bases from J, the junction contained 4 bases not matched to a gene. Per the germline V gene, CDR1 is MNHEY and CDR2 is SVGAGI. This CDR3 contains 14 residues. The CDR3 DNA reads TGTGCCAGCAGACTAGCGGGAGTAAACGGGGAGCTGTTTTTT. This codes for CASRLAGVNGELFF.